The entry that follows covers one T cell receptor (beta chain) sequence. As yet, its antigen is unknown. These data belong to a study of T cell responses to AZD1222 COVID-19 vaccine. Study results and caveats: Close to half of spike-specific TCRs reportedly recognize unmutated variant regions.

CDR1 and CDR2 from the germline V gene are LNHDA and SQIVND (reference sequence). The CDR3 runs to 14 residues. The V end lost 6 bases, the J end lost 9 bases, and 21 bases lay between the germline ends. Data came from immunoSEQ multiplex PCR; TCRdb stores just in-frame clones and leaves some out. The table has 25,000 to 30,000 clones, roughly nine tenths seen once. This specimen consisted of peripheral blood, obtained on day 0 of AZD1222 vaccination. The receptor was isolated from an adult in good health. The chain employs TRBV19 and TRBJ2-7; weak D call: TRBD2 (6 bases). The CDR3 DNA reads TGTGCCAGTAGCCAAGGTTGGGACTTCTTTGGGCAGTACTTC. This translates into CASSQGWDFFGQYF.